The 25 T cell receptor beta chains below were found in one sample sequenced in a study of graft-versus-host responses after intestinal transplantation. Sequencing was performed with immunoSEQ multiplex PCR; in TCRdb, only in-frame clones are kept and a portion is missing. This repertoire shows approximately 80,000 clones, around 90% found once; its top ten account for roughly 0.37%. Antigens for these TCRs are unknown. Source: unstimulated CD4+ T cells sorted from spleen or lymph node cells, taken before intestinal transplant. The receptors originated from a human donor who received an intestinal transplant.

The rearrangement joins TRBV19 to TRBJ2-1, with D possibly TRBD2 on 5 matching bases. The ends were cut back, 4 bases at V and 8 bases at J, with 15 bases in the middle. The CDR3 spans 14 residues. Germline CDR1 LNHDA, CDR2 SQIVND (reference sequence). DNA for the CDR3: TGTGCCAGTAGTACGTTCGGAGGTCACCATGAGCAGTTCTTC. This translates into CASSTFGGHHEQFF.

This chain connects TRBV27 to TRBJ2-7; D is perhaps TRBD2 (6 bases). Trimming stripped 5 bases from V and 4 bases from J, with 21 bases between. The CDR3 is made up of 16 amino acids. CDR1 is MNHEY, CDR2 SMNVEV, per germline (reference sequence). The CDR3 loop is CASSPHSAGEGYEQYF. The CDR3, as DNA: TGTGCCAGCAGTCCTCACTCAGCGGGCGAAGGATACGAGCAGTACTTC.

The V call is TRBV6-1, the J call TRBJ2-7; tentative D call: TRBD2 (6 bases). The germline V gene encodes CDR1 MNHNS and CDR2 SASEGT. The CDR3 runs 15 residues. V was pared by 7 bases and J by 5 bases, with 21 bases between. CDR3 loop: CASILAGYQPHEQYF. CDR3 nucleotides: TGTGCCAGCATCCTTGCGGGATACCAGCCCCACGAGCAGTACTTC.

V and J are TRBV5-1 and TRBJ1-2; 8 bases map to TRBD1. The length of the CDR3 is 14 residues. The trim removed 3 bases at V and 4 bases at J, leaving 5 bases unmatched. The V gene's germline CDR1 is SGHRS and CDR2 YFSETQ. The CDR3 DNA is TGCGCCAGCAGCTCCTCAGGACAGGGCTATGGCTACACCTTC. Its translation: CASSSSGQGYGYTF.

V usage is TRBV7-2 and J usage is TRBJ1-4, with TRBD1 matching over 7 bases. This CDR3 spans 14 amino acids. J was trimmed by 7 bases and V by 11 bases; bases with no gene match: 13. Looked up from germline, CDR1 is SGHTA and CDR2 is FQGNSA. In DNA form, the CDR3 reads TGTGCCTCCGGCGAAGGGACAGTAGGTGAAAAACTGTTTTTT. The encoded protein is CASGEGTVGEKLFF. The whole variable domain, remainder taken from reference TRBV7-2 and TRBJ1-4, is GAGVSQSPSNKVTEKGKDVELRCDPISGHTALYWYRQSLGQGLEFLIYFQGNSAPDKSGLPSDRFSAERTGGSVSTLTIQRTQQEDSAVYLCASGEGTVGEKLFFGSGTQLSVL.

This clone was observed a single time. The V and J genes are TRBV6-5 and TRBJ1-6, with D perhaps matching TRBD1 (5 bases). V was trimmed by 6 bases and J by 7 bases, leaving 13 bases between them. From germline, CDR1 is MNHEY and CDR2 SVGAGI. This CDR3 has 14 amino acids. In DNA form, the CDR3 reads TGTGCCAGCAGCTTTTTAACAGGAAATTCACCCCTCCACTTT. Translating gives CASSFLTGNSPLHF.

This chain connects TRBV28 to TRBJ1-2; no clear D. CDR1 and CDR2 from the germline V gene are MDHEN and SYDVKM. This CDR3 has 14 residues. V lost 6 bases, J lost 1 base, and 12 bases lay in between. The CDR3 DNA is TGTGCCAGCAGCTTGGGAGGGAGTAACTATGGCTACACCTTC. Translating gives CASSLGGSNYGYTF.

The chain uses TRBV15 and TRBJ2-1; possibly TRBD1 for D (6 bases). Germline-derived CDR1 and CDR2 are LNHNV and YYDKDF (reference sequence). This CDR3 is 17 amino acids long. Trimming took off 3 bases at V and 3 bases at J, with 18 bases between the two ends. CDR3 sequence (DNA): TGTGCCACCAGCAGTGTCCCCAGGGGATATCGCTACAATGAGCAGTTCTTC. It is translated as CATSSVPRGYRYNEQFF. Filled out from reference TRBV15 and TRBJ2-1, the complete variable domain reads DAMVIQNPRYQVTQFGKPVTLSCSQTLNHNVMYWYQQKSSQAPKLLFHYYDKDFNNEADTPDNFQSRRPNTSFCFLDIRSPGLGDTAMYLCATSSVPRGYRYNEQFFGPGTRLTVL.

The chain carries TRBV9 and TRBJ2-5, with TRBD1 matching over 10 bases. Germline values: CDR1 SGDLS, CDR2 YYNGEE. The CDR3 is 14 residues long. V shed 3 bases and J 5 bases; nucleotides not matched to a gene: 4. CDR3 protein: CASSEGTGAETQYF. The CDR3 DNA reads TGTGCCAGCAGCGAGGGGACAGGGGCCGAGACCCAGTACTTC.

The chain links TRBV5-1 to TRBJ1-1; no clear D gene. Germline CDR1 is SGHRS and CDR2 is YFSETQ. Deletions cut 0 bases from V and 2 bases from J, with 14 bases between. This CDR3 comprises 16 residues. The CDR3 nucleotides read TGCGCCAGCAGCTTGGTCTTCGGGTGGACTAACACTGAAGCTTTCTTT. This encodes CASSLVFGWTNTEAFF.

This rearrangement joins TRBV6-1 to TRBJ2-7, with 7 bases aligning to TRBD1. This CDR3 comprises 14 residues. Germline V gene lookup returns CDR1 MNHNS and CDR2 SASEGT. Unmatched junction bases numbered 6, after V lost 7 bases and J lost 0 bases. The CDR3 region has the DNA TGTGCCAGCACGTCGACAGGGATCTCCTACGAGCAGTACTTC. It translates to CASTSTGISYEQYF.

The J gene is TRBJ2-1, the V gene TRBV28, with TRBD1 identical over 8 bases. CDR3 length: 14 amino acids. Germline V gives CDR1 MDHEN, CDR2 SYDVKM. J lost 3 bases, V lost 8 bases, and 6 bases had no gene match. Here the CDR3 DNA reads TGTGCCAGCTCCCAGGGGGCAAGCTACAATGAGCAGTTCTTC. This encodes CASSQGASYNEQFF.

The V and J genes are TRBV28 and TRBJ1-5, with a tentative D call TRBD1 (5 bases). Germline V gene data show CDR1 as MDHEN and CDR2 as SYDVKM. The germline V and J ends were trimmed by 4 bases and 3 bases, with 13 bases remaining between them. CDR3 length: 15 residues. The CDR3 loop reads CASSSGTPLNQPQHF. The CDR3 nucleotides read TGTGCCAGCAGTTCGGGGACTCCCCTCAATCAGCCCCAGCATTTT.

The genes are TRBV6-1 and TRBJ1-1; D not resolved. The CDR3 consists of 12 residues. Between the trimmed V and J ends, which lost 4 bases and 0 bases, there was a span of 3 bases. The germline CDR1 and CDR2 sequences are MNHNS and SASEGT. CDR3 sequence: CASSALNTEAFF. CDR3 bases: TGTGCCAGCAGTGCCTTGAACACTGAAGCTTTCTTT.

The rearrangement links TRBV9 to TRBJ2-5, with TRBD2 as a possible D gene (6 bases). Trimming took off 4 bases at V and 3 bases at J, with 10 bases between the two ends. Germline CDR1 SGDLS, CDR2 YYNGEE. This CDR3 has 13 residues. The CDR3 loop reads CASSLGLKETQYF. The CDR3 DNA reads as TGTGCCAGCAGCCTCGGACTAAAAGAGACCCAGTACTTC.

This clone was detected only once. The chain uses TRBV4-1 and TRBJ2-5; 8 nucleotides align to TRBD2. CDR1 MGHRA and CDR2 YSYEKL come from the germline V gene. CDR3 length: 14 amino acids. J lost 1 base, V lost 4 bases, and 2 bases had no gene match. CDR3 in amino acids: CASSPGTSQETQYF. The CDR3 bases are TGCGCCAGCAGCCCAGGGACTAGCCAAGAGACCCAGTACTTC.

The chain carries TRBV4-1 and TRBJ2-5; the D gene is possibly TRBD2 (6 bases). Trimming removed 0 bases from V and 5 bases from J, with 13 bases in between. The germline V gene encodes CDR1 MGHRA and CDR2 YSYEKL. CDR3 length: 15 residues. CDR3 nucleotide sequence: TGCGCCAGCAGCCAAGATAGTGGAGGAGGGGAGACCCAGTACTTC. Residues: CASSQDSGGGETQYF.

The rearrangement uses TRBV4-1 and TRBJ2-7; D uncertain. From germline, CDR1 is MGHRA and CDR2 YSYEKL. The CDR3 covers 14 residues. V dropped 6 bases and J dropped 5 bases, with 17 bases sitting between them. CDR3 DNA sequence: TGCGCCAGCAGACTCAACCCGGTCGTGGACGAGCAGTACTTC. Translating it yields CASRLNPVVDEQYF.

The chain joins TRBV7-6 to TRBJ2-5; 7 nucleotides match TRBD1. Germline CDR1 SGHVS, CDR2 FNYEAQ. This CDR3 contains 17 residues. V shed 1 base, J shed 0 bases, and the junction held 8 bases outside the gene matches. Written as DNA, the CDR3 is TGTGCCAGCAGCTTAGGGTCGGGACAGTTGTACCAAGAGACCCAGTACTTC. It yields the protein CASSLGSGQLYQETQYF.

The chain employs TRBV5-1 and TRBJ2-7; TRBD2 matches at 9 bases. Looked up from germline, CDR1 is SGHRS and CDR2 is YFSETQ. CDR3 size: 15 residues. The J segment lost 1 base and the V segment lost 4 bases, leaving 6 bases of the junction unmatched. The chain's CDR3 is CASSPKTSGSYEQYF. CDR3 sequence (DNA): TGCGCCAGCAGCCCGAAGACTAGCGGTTCCTACGAGCAGTACTTC.

The J gene is TRBJ2-2, the V gene TRBV28; perhaps TRBD2 as D (6 bases). The CDR3 has 16 amino acids. The germline V and J ends were trimmed by 5 bases and 3 bases, with 16 bases remaining between them. The germline V gene encodes CDR1 MDHEN and CDR2 SYDVKM. The CDR3 nucleotides are TGTGCCAGCAGTCTCCGGGAGCGAAAGTACACCGGGGAGCTGTTTTTT. Protein product: CASSLRERKYTGELFF.

In its sample, this clone was seen a few times. The chain joins TRBV2 to TRBJ2-6; 9 nucleotides match TRBD1. V was pared by 6 bases and J by 2 bases, with 2 bases of the junction left unmatched. CDR3 length: 15 residues. Per germline, CDR1 SNHLY and CDR2 FYNNEI. In DNA form, the CDR3 reads TGTGCCAGCAGGAGACAGGGGGCTGGGGCCAACGTCCTGACTTTC. Translation gives CASRRQGAGANVLTF. The full variable domain, with the rest looked up from reference TRBV2 and TRBJ2-6, is EPEVTQTPSHQVTQMGQEVILRCVPISNHLYFYWYRQILGQKVEFLVSFYNNEISEKSEIFDDQFSVERPDGSNFTLKIRSTKLEDSAMYFCASRRQGAGANVLTFGAGSRLTVL.

The rearrangement links TRBV27 to TRBJ2-1; TRBD1 aligns across 7 bases. Germline CDR1 is MNHEY and CDR2 is SMNVEV (reference sequence). Trimming took 4 bases from V and 7 from J; bases not matched to a gene: 7. This CDR3 is built from 14 residues. For the CDR3, the DNA is TGTGCCAGCAGTTCCCCGGCAGGGGGTAATGAGCAGTTCTTC. Translation gives CASSSPAGGNEQFF.

The chain is built from TRBV28 and TRBJ2-7, with 8 positions matching TRBD2. The V segment lost 6 bases and the J segment 2 bases; nucleotides outside the gene matches: 9. Germline CDR1 MDHEN, CDR2 SYDVKM. The CDR3 runs 15 residues. The CDR3 loop is CASRTRGGRAYEQYF. CDR3 nucleotides: TGTGCCAGCAGAACGCGCGGGGGGCGGGCCTACGAGCAGTACTTC.

The chain uses TRBV7-6 and TRBJ2-3; D is unresolved. The germline V and J ends were trimmed by 1 base and 0 bases, with 8 bases remaining between them. The CDR3 has 15 amino acids. Germline assignment: CDR1 SGHVS and CDR2 FNYEAQ. The CDR3 nucleotides read TGTGCCAGCAGCTTAGTTCACAAGAGCACAGATACGCAGTATTTT. This codes for CASSLVHKSTDTQYF.